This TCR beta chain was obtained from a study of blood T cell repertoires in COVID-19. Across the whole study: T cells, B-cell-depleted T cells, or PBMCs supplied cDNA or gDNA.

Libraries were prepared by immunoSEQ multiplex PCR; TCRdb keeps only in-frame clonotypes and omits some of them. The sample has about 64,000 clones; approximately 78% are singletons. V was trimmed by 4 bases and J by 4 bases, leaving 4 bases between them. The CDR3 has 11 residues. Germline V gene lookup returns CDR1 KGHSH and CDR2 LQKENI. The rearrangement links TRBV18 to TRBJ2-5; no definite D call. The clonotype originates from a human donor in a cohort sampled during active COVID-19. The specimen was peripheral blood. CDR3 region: CASSRGETQYF. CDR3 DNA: TGTGCCAGCTCACGCGGAGAGACCCAGTACTTC.